This T cell receptor beta chain was found in a study of Tregs in tolerant kidney transplant recipients (dated by TCRdb to the late 2010s). About the full investigation: Related donors were used in the transplants with nonmyeloablative bone marrow transplantation, and mixed chimerism was transient in the human trials. The study used TCRbeta sequencing to identify donor-specific regulatory T cells before combined kidney and bone marrow transplantation, then tracked those cells after transplant.

The paper as a whole reports these results and caveats: For some patients, the PCR primers changed as time went on, which meant samples from those patients could not be compared with one another at the nucleotide level. The most biologically relevant and donor-specific TCRbeta repertoire appeared to be identified by expanding Tregs with activated donor B cells. The study was constrained by small patient numbers, and validation of the findings is required in larger populations and under other immunosuppression protocols. Donor-specific Treg expansion exceeded global Treg expansion in tolerant patients, suggesting antigen-driven rather than nonspecific expansion. Although technical replication error seemed to be minimal, the question of biological reproducibility was not addressed directly.

Notes on this clone: Which antigen it targets is not known. No qualities accompany the bases; no much larger clone lies one base away.

The time point label corresponds to: blood sample drawn before combined kidney and bone marrow transplant. Unstimulated Tregs (CD4+CD25+CD127-), CD4+ non-Tregs (CD4+CD25-), CD4 and CD8 cells were FACS-sorted from thawed PBMCs. The patients were a few recipients of combined kidney and bone marrow transplants from the ITN036ST trial, and samples were available only from these trial subjects. Healthy control blood was processed to PBMCs with a Ficoll density gradient and then cryopreserved, whereas patient PBMCs were collected both before and after transplant. Genomic DNA was extracted from sorted cells with the QIAGEN DNeasy Blood and Tissue Kit for TCRbeta CDR3 sequencing. Through immunoSEQ, high-throughput TCRbeta CDR3 sequencing was done commercially, including PCR amplification with internal controls and bias correction. In the original analysis: Unique productive TCRbeta sequences were defined by CDR3 nucleotide sequence when primers matched and otherwise by CDR3 amino acid sequence together with Vbeta and Jbeta genes. As a correction for sorting error, sequences shared between sorted populations at a frequency ratio of 2:1 or less were discarded, and the remaining shared sequences were assigned to the higher population. Donor-reactive sequences were defined as at least 5-fold expanded in CFSE-low cells versus unstimulated cells, with frequency of at least 0.01% in CFSE-low cells. Repertoire divergence was quantified by Jensen-Shannon divergence calculated from the top 100 TCRbeta sequences ranked by frequency. For any sample with multiple sequencing runs, sorting error was corrected in each run separately before the runs were pooled. TCRdb mirrors the immuneACCESS table, restricted to in-frame sequences. Some clones are absent from its copies; in checked studies, under half trace to an unresolved V gene, and the reason for the others is unknown. The V and J calls and clone size were taken over from that table, and D and trimming were inferred from the DNA. In all, the sample holds about 110,000 clones, and around 90% of those were seen once. The ten top clones hold roughly 0.31% of the sample.

The junction shows trimming of 3 bases on V and 6 bases on J, and the gene matches do not reach 5 bases of it. There are 14 amino acids in the CDR3, from cysteine to phenylalanine inclusive. CDR3 DNA only is kept here, 42 bases in frame from base 1. According to the germline V gene (reference sequence), CDR1 reads LNHDA and CDR2 reads SQIVND. The specimen comprised CD4+ T cells from blood, sampled before the transplant. Recombination joined TRBV19 with TRBJ2-3, with 8 bases matching TRBD2. The receptor was isolated from a human donor who received a combined kidney and bone marrow transplant. The CDR3 sequence is CASSMASGGDTQYF. The nucleotide sequence is TGTGCCAGTAGTATGGCCTCGGGGGGGGATACGCAGTATTTT.